Following are 16 T cell receptor beta chains from one sample sequenced in a study of T cell clusters in autoimmune cytopenias. TRB amplification used approximately 270 ng of peripheral blood genomic DNA. TRB was amplified by touch-down multiplex PCR, primer pools A and B combined. TCRdb re-called the multiplex PCR reads and gives one entry per CDR3 protein, without DNA. The sample has around 2,200 distinct CDR3 sequences; the top ten hold nearly 60%. These data also formed part of another study, on T cell repertoires in aging, cancer and after chemotherapy.

The source material was peripheral blood. The receptors were sampled from a human donor with an autoimmune cytopenia or autoimmune hepatitis (not recorded which).

The chain has TRBV30 and TRBJ1-1. Germline V CDR1 and CDR2: GTSNPN, SVGIG (reference sequence). The CDR3 length is 11 residues. The CDR3 here is CAWSVDTEAFF.

This sequence joins TRBV29-1 and TRBJ2-2; no DNA is available, so the TRBD1 call from TCRdb remains unchecked. CDR3 length equals 14 residues. Looked up from germline, CDR1 is SQVTM and CDR2 is ANQGSEA. CDR3 sequence reads: CSVPRTGGTGELFF.

The V call is TRBV10-1, the J call TRBJ2-3; without DNA, the TCRdb call of TRBD2 cannot be checked. CDR1 is WNHNN, CDR2 SYGVQD, per germline (reference sequence). The length of the CDR3 is 15 residues. CDR3: CASRPASGGPDTQYF.

This clonotype shows up as medium-sized (0.01 to 0.1%) by frequency. This chain uses TRBV27 with TRBJ2-5. The germline CDR1 and CDR2 sequences are MNHEY and SMNVEV (reference sequence). The CDR3 length is 13 residues. Here the CDR3 reads CASSLYLDGTQYF.

J is TRBJ2-7 and V is TRBV20-1; the D call of TRBD1 rests on TCRdb alone, since no DNA is present to check it. This CDR3 is 15 amino acids long. Germline V gene sequence: CDR1 DFQATT, CDR2 SNEGSKA (reference sequence). CDR3 region: CSARDPTGSHYEQYF.

V usage is TRBV10-3 and J usage is TRBJ1-1; TCRdb outputs TRBD1, but without DNA this stays unchecked. Germline CDR1 is ENHRY and CDR2 is SYGVKD. This CDR3 is 11 amino acids long. CDR3 sequence: CATTQGNEAFF.

This clonotype is deemed large by its frequency. V and J are TRBV29-1 and TRBJ2-7. Per germline, CDR1 SQVTM and CDR2 ANQGSEA. The CDR3 sequence is 11 residues long. The CDR3 sequence: CSVVHRYEQYF.

Judged by frequency, this clonotype is medium-sized. J is TRBJ2-5 and V is TRBV6-5. The CDR3 covers 13 residues. CDR1 is MNHEY, CDR2 SVGAGI, per germline. CDR3 region: CASSSRPQETQYF.

CDR3 sequence reads: CASDRGMNNEQFF. This rearrangement joins TRBV5-5 to TRBJ2-1; the TCRdb call, TRBD1, lacks DNA for checking. CDR1 is SGHKS, CDR2 YYEKEE, per germline (reference sequence). The CDR3 sequence is 13 residues long.

In terms of frequency, this clonotype is medium-sized. This rearrangement joins TRBV30 to TRBJ2-5; TCRdb returns TRBD2, unconfirmable since there is no DNA. The germline gives CDR1 GTSNPN, CDR2 SVGIG (reference sequence). The CDR3 runs to 15 residues. The CDR3 is CAWSVGSGRGETQYF.

The rearrangement joins TRBV5-4 to TRBJ2-5; the D gene TCRdb calls, TRBD1, cannot be checked with no DNA. The V gene's germline CDR1 is SGHNT and CDR2 YYREEE (reference sequence). This CDR3 has 14 amino acids. The chain's CDR3 is CASKVSGRQETQYF.

Frequency places this clonotype as medium-sized (0.01 to 0.1%). The CDR3 region is CASSPRTVNEKLFF. The chain has TRBV19 and TRBJ1-4; TCRdb returns TRBD1, unconfirmable since there is no DNA. CDR1 is LNHDA, CDR2 SQIVND, per germline (reference sequence). The CDR3 extends over 14 amino acids.

The chain couples TRBV6-5 to TRBJ1-4; TCRdb's assignment of TRBD1 cannot be checked, as there is no DNA. The CDR3 runs to 14 residues. The germline gives CDR1 MNHEY, CDR2 SVGAGI. This chain's CDR3 is CASSNWDGTEKLFF.

This chain joins TRBV18 and TRBJ1-5. The CDR3 extends over 15 amino acids. Germline CDR1 KGHSH, CDR2 LQKENI. The CDR3 is CASSPAGAGNQPQHF. The complete variable domain, with remaining parts taken from reference TRBV18 and TRBJ1-5, reads NAGVMQNPRHLVRRRGQEARLRCSPMKGHSHVYWYRQLPEEGLKFMVYLQKENIIDESGMPKERFSAEFPKEGPSILRIQQVVRGDSAAYFCASSPAGAGNQPQHFGDGTRLSIL.

Its frequency marks this clonotype as medium-sized (0.01 to 0.1%). V is TRBV27 and J is TRBJ2-7; TCRdb proposes TRBD1, but this gene call is untestable without DNA. Per the germline V gene, CDR1 is MNHEY and CDR2 is SMNVEV (reference sequence). The CDR3 is 14 amino acids. This chain's CDR3 is CASKLGAGGYEQYF.

This clonotype is medium-sized by frequency. The chain recombines TRBV19 with TRBJ2-1; the TCRdb call, TRBD2, lacks DNA for checking. Germline V gene data show CDR1 as LNHDA and CDR2 as SQIVND (reference sequence). CDR3 size: 17 residues. The CDR3 is CASSIDRERGVYNEQFF.